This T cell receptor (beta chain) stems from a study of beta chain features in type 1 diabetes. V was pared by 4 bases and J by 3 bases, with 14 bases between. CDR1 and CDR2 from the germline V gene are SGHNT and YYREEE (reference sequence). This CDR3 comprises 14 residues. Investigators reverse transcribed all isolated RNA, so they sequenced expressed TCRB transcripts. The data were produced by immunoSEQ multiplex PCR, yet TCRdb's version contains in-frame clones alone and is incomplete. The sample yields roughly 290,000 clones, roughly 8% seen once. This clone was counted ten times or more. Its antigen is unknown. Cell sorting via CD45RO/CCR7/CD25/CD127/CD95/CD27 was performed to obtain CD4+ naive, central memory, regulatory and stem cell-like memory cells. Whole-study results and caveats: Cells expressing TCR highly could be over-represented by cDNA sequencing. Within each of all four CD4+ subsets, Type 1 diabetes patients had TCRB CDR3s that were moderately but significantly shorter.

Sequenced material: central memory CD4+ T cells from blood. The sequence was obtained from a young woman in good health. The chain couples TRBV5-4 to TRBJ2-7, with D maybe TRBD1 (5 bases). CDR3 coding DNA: TGTGCCAGCAGCCCGGACCAGGGTTACTACGAGCAGTACGTC. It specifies CASSPDQGYYEQYV.